Given below is one T cell receptor (beta chain) in context. Antigen specificity is unknown. This entry belongs to a study of CD8+CD57+ T cells in acquired aplastic anemia. On the study more broadly: Sorted cells (CD4+ and CD8+) yielded DNA amounts that averaged about 3.1 ug.

The V and J ends lost 4 bases and 7 bases respectively, with 14 bases between them. This CDR3 has 13 amino acids. Germline CDR1 reads SGHNT; CDR2 reads YYREEE (reference sequence). Broader study findings: Overlapping CD8+ CDR3 repertoires of patients and controls contained around 30 shared sequences. Patients showed no significant difference from controls in CD8+ Simpson's diversity.

For sequencing, patients were chosen who had shown expansion of CD8+CD57+ cells by flow cytometry. Researchers used genomic DNA as the template to profile TCR beta VDJ and CDR3. Using its own MiXCR run on the reads, TCRdb lists one record per CDR3 protein. The profile covers roughly 150,000 distinct CDR3 sequences, with roughly 45% appearing a single time and roughly 3.5% taken by the ten largest. The V gene is TRBV5-4, the J gene TRBJ1-2, with D perhaps matching TRBD1 (6 bases). The TCR was taken from a human donor with aplastic anemia. Sequenced input: sorted CD4+, CD8+, or CD8+CD57+ T cells (not recorded which) from PBMCs. The CDR3 nucleotides read TGTGCCAGCAGCCCTACAGGGACGTCTGGCTACACCTTC. Its protein is CASSPTGTSGYTF.